The 30 T cell receptor beta chains presented below share a single source sample, sequenced in a study of blood T cell repertoires in COVID-19 (dated by TCRdb to the early 2020s). Receptors were amplified or captured by the immunoSEQ multiplex PCR assay. TCRdb retrieved this table from immuneACCESS and kept in-frame rearrangements only. Not all clones are present; in checked studies, unresolved V genes account for under half, and no reason is known for the remainder. Counted in this sample were roughly 79,000 clones; 87% of them appeared once. Around 5.1% of the sample is in the top ten clones. Specimen: peripheral blood. All receptors come from a woman over 75 with active or convalescent COVID-19.

The chain employs TRBV6-2 or TRBV6-3 and TRBJ1-5, with TRBD1 matching over 8 bases. Germline trimming cut 6 bases from V and 4 bases from J; bases unmatched to any gene: 20. The CDR3 length is 19 residues. Germline V CDR1 and CDR2: MNHEY, SVGEGT. CDR3 DNA sequence: TGTGCCAGCAGCCGACAGGGGACAGGCGTTACGGGAGTAAATCAGCCCCAGCATTTT. Its protein is CASSRQGTGVTGVNQPQHF.

The chain employs TRBV28 and TRBJ2-3, with TRBD2 matching 9 bases. This CDR3 region has 17 residues. Germline-derived CDR1 and CDR2 are MDHEN and SYDVKM. V shed 6 bases and J 2 bases; nucleotides not matched to a gene: 12. The CDR3 loop is CASRSPGLARITDTQYF. As DNA, the CDR3 is TGTGCCAGCAGATCGCCGGGACTAGCCCGCATCACAGATACGCAGTATTTT.

The chain links TRBV28 to TRBJ1-2; D perhaps matches TRBD1 (5 bases). Trimming removed 4 bases from V and 4 bases from J, with 16 bases in between. Germline V gives CDR1 MDHEN, CDR2 SYDVKM. The CDR3 spans 15 residues. Here the CDR3 reads CASSSLDSSAYGYTF. In DNA form, the CDR3 reads TGTGCCAGCAGTTCTCTCGACAGTTCCGCCTATGGCTACACCTTC.

This chain joins TRBV6-6 and TRBJ1-3; D is perhaps TRBD1 (6 bases). The CDR3 loop spans 13 amino acids. The V end lost 6 bases, the J end lost 4 bases, and 10 bases lay between the germline ends. Germline CDR1 and CDR2: MNHNY and SVGAGI (reference sequence). CDR3 residues: CASSPRGGNTIYF. CDR3 in DNA: TGTGCCAGCAGCCCCAGGGGAGGAAACACCATATATTTT.

This chain links TRBV7-2 with TRBJ2-3, with 8 nucleotides matching TRBD1. Germline assignment: CDR1 SGHTA and CDR2 FQGNSA. CDR3 length equals 14 residues. With V trimmed by 5 bases and J by 2 bases, 3 bases remained unmatched. CDR3 DNA: TGTGCCAGCAGCCCGGGACAGGTCACAGATACGCAGTATTTT. This codes for CASSPGQVTDTQYF.

As DNA, the CDR3 is TGTGCCAGCAGCTTAGTTCAGGGGGCAGAGGAGACCCAGTACTTC. This codes for CASSLVQGAEETQYF. J is TRBJ2-5 and V is TRBV7-8; TRBD1 agrees at 8 bases. CDR3 length: 15 residues. V trimming: 1 base; J trimming: 5 bases; junction bases outside the gene matches: 6. The germline CDR1 and CDR2 sequences are SGHVS and FQNEAQ.

V is TRBV3-1 (or the pseudogene TRBV3-2) and J is TRBJ2-1; D possibly corresponds to TRBD1 (5 bases). Germline lookup yields CDR1 LGHDT and CDR2 YNNKEL (reference sequence). V was trimmed by 0 bases and J by 10 bases, leaving 10 bases between them. The CDR3 contains 13 residues. The CDR3 coding sequence is TGTGCCAGCAGCCAAGATCATAGGGGCGAGCAGTTCTTC. It encodes CASSQDHRGEQFF.

This clone was seen just once. This chain joins TRBV6-1 and TRBJ2-7; TRBD1 matches at 7 bases. The V and J ends lost 8 bases and 4 bases, in that order; junction bases with no gene match: 5. The germline gives CDR1 MNHNS, CDR2 SASEGT. The CDR3 contains 12 residues. Here the CDR3 reads CASHGQVYEQYF. CDR3 sequence (DNA): TGTGCCAGCCACGGACAGGTGTACGAGCAGTACTTC.

The V gene is TRBV6-5, the J gene TRBJ2-1; maybe TRBD2 (6 bases). Germline V gene lookup returns CDR1 MNHEY and CDR2 SVGAGI. CDR3 size: 16 residues. V was shortened by 2 bases and J by 0 bases, with 11 bases between the two germline ends. This CDR3 reads CASSYGRESSYNEQFF. In DNA, the CDR3 is TGTGCCAGCAGTTACGGTCGGGAGAGCTCCTACAATGAGCAGTTCTTC.

This clone was seen only once. The chain combines TRBV7-9 with TRBJ2-5, with 7 nucleotides matching TRBD1. V lost 0 bases and J lost 1; bases outside the gene matches: 5. Germline CDR1 and CDR2: SEHNR and FQNEAQ (reference sequence). This CDR3 comprises 16 residues. The CDR3 nucleotides read TGTGCCAGCAGCTTAGCTATGACAGGGACCCAAGAGACCCAGTACTTC. Amino acid sequence: CASSLAMTGTQETQYF. Together with reference TRBV7-9 and TRBJ2-5, the CDR3 gives the full variable domain: DTGVSQNPRHKITKRGQNVTFRCDPISEHNRLYWYRQTLGQGPEFLTYFQNEAQLEKSRLLSDRFSAERPKGSFSTLEIQRTEQGDSAMYLCASSLAMTGTQETQYFGPGTRLLVL.

The rearrangement links TRBV4-3 to TRBJ2-7, with TRBD2 as a possible D gene (6 bases). Deletions cut 1 base from V and 4 bases from J, with 14 bases between. The V gene's germline CDR1 is LGHNA and CDR2 YSLEER. CDR3 size: 15 residues. The CDR3 region has the DNA TGCGCCAGCAGCCAAGGCGGGACCACCGATTACGAGCAGTACTTC. Translation: CASSQGGTTDYEQYF.

The rearrangement uses TRBV7-9 and TRBJ2-1; maybe TRBD2 (5 bases). CDR3 length equals 16 residues. V lost 1 base to trimming and J lost 7 bases, with 17 bases between them. CDR1 and CDR2 from the germline V gene are SEHNR and FQNEAQ (reference sequence). The chain's CDR3 is CASSLGASHLRNEQFF. Written as DNA, the CDR3 is TGTGCCAGCAGCTTAGGGGCTAGCCATCTTCGGAATGAGCAGTTCTTC. The variable domain in full, with the rest retrieved from reference TRBV7-9 and TRBJ2-1, is DTGVSQNPRHKITKRGQNVTFRCDPISEHNRLYWYRQTLGQGPEFLTYFQNEAQLEKSRLLSDRFSAERPKGSFSTLEIQRTEQGDSAMYLCASSLGASHLRNEQFFGPGTRLTVL.

The chain uses TRBV9 and TRBJ2-1; TRBD2 agrees at 8 bases. CDR3 length equals 15 residues. From germline, CDR1 is SGDLS and CDR2 YYNGEE. The V and J ends lost 5 bases and 4 bases, in that order; junction bases with no gene match: 8. The CDR3 region is CASSSGLAEYNEQFF. The CDR3 DNA reads TGTGCCAGCAGTTCAGGACTAGCTGAATACAATGAGCAGTTCTTC.

V and J are TRBV5-6 and TRBJ2-1; D remains unclear. V lost 0 bases, J lost 3 bases, and 10 bases lay in between. The CDR3 covers 15 residues. In germline, CDR1 is SGHDT, CDR2 YYEEEE. CDR3 sequence: CASSLGLPIYNEQFF. For the CDR3, the DNA is TGTGCCAGCAGCTTGGGACTCCCGATCTACAATGAGCAGTTCTTC.

V is TRBV7-9 and J is TRBJ2-3; 7 positions agree with TRBD2. The junction had 11 bases not matched to a gene; V was cut back by 6 bases and J by 2 bases. CDR1 and CDR2 from the germline V gene are SEHNR and FQNEAQ (reference sequence). This CDR3 is 16 amino acids long. This CDR3 is CASRGLAGASTDTQYF. Here the CDR3 DNA reads TGTGCCAGCAGGGGCTTGGCGGGAGCCTCCACAGATACGCAGTATTTT.

In this sample, this clone turned up a few times. The chain employs TRBV4-1 and TRBJ1-2, with no clear D. The germline CDR1 and CDR2 sequences are MGHRA and YSYEKL. The CDR3 spans 15 residues. V lost 0 bases and J 1 base, leaving 9 bases between the germline ends. This CDR3 reads CASSQDRGFNYGYTF. The CDR3 bases are TGCGCCAGCAGCCAAGATCGGGGATTTAACTATGGCTACACCTTC.

The chain carries TRBV5-1 and TRBJ2-7, with 7 bases matching TRBD2. The J segment lost 1 base and the V segment lost 2 bases, leaving 3 bases of the junction unmatched. The CDR3 covers 14 residues. The V gene's germline CDR1 is SGHRS and CDR2 YFSETQ. The CDR3 DNA sequence: TGCGCCAGCAGCTTAGAGCGGGGTTCCTACGAGCAGTACTTC. This translates into CASSLERGSYEQYF.

This chain links TRBV24-1 with TRBJ1-2; D might be TRBD1 (6 bases). Germline V gives CDR1 KGHDR, CDR2 SFDVKD. Trimming stripped 5 bases from V and 3 bases from J, with 12 bases between. The CDR3 spans 14 residues. The CDR3 reads CATSGTADHYGYTF. The CDR3 region has the DNA TGTGCCACCAGTGGGACAGCGGATCACTATGGCTACACCTTC.

This clone was recorded once. The V call is TRBV15, the J call TRBJ1-6; D remains ambiguous. CDR1 and CDR2 (germline): LNHNV, YYDKDF (reference sequence). This CDR3 comprises 13 residues. Trimming shortened V by 3 bases and J by 9 bases, and 9 bases separated the two germline ends. The CDR3 loop reads CATSRERGSPLHF. The DNA of the CDR3 is TGTGCCACCAGCAGGGAGCGGGGTTCACCCCTCCACTTT.

In this sample, this clone turned up once. The chain has TRBV18 and TRBJ2-1; D uncertain. V shed 1 base and J shed 9 bases, with 7 bases lying between them. Per the germline V gene, CDR1 is KGHSH and CDR2 is LQKENI. This CDR3 has 12 residues. CDR3 loop: CASSPRSFEQFF. DNA of the CDR3: TGTGCCAGCTCACCACGGAGCTTTGAGCAGTTCTTC.

This chain joins TRBV7-2 and TRBJ2-5; TRBD1 matches 8 bases. Unmatched junction bases numbered 4, after V lost 3 bases and J lost 1 base. Germline values: CDR1 SGHTA, CDR2 FQGNSA. There are 15 residues in the CDR3. CDR3 sequence reads: CASSFRTGPQETQYF. The CDR3 bases are TGTGCCAGCAGCTTCCGGACAGGGCCCCAAGAGACCCAGTACTTC.

The chain couples TRBV6-5 to TRBJ2-7; the D gene is possibly TRBD2 (6 bases). CDR1 MNHEY and CDR2 SVGAGI come from the germline V gene. The ends were cut back, 6 bases at V and 1 base at J, with 13 bases in the middle. CDR3 length: 14 residues. The CDR3 DNA reads as TGTGCCAGCAGCTCCGGGACTCAGTCCTACGAGCAGTACTTC. Translated, it gives CASSSGTQSYEQYF.

V and J are TRBV18 and TRBJ1-1; D is possibly TRBD1 (5 bases). Germline values: CDR1 KGHSH, CDR2 LQKENI. The V gene lost 3 bases and the J gene lost 6 bases, with 17 bases spanning the gap. The CDR3 length is 15 residues. The chain's CDR3 is CASSPPAGRGAEAFF. The DNA for the CDR3 is TGTGCCAGCTCACCCCCTGCAGGGCGGGGGGCTGAAGCTTTCTTT.

The chain has TRBV3-1 (or the pseudogene TRBV3-2) and TRBJ2-7; unclear D gene. CDR1 and CDR2 (germline): LGHDT, YNNKEL (reference sequence). Trimming cost V 1 base and J 6 bases, with 7 bases left between them. The CDR3 has 12 residues. The CDR3 DNA sequence: TGTGCCAGCAGCCAAGGATCGGGCGAGCAGTACTTC. This translates into CASSQGSGEQYF.

The rearrangement links TRBV19 to TRBJ2-7; 7 bases are a match to TRBD2. Per germline, CDR1 LNHDA and CDR2 SQIVND (reference sequence). The CDR3 runs 14 residues. Trimming at V came to 3 bases and at J to 0 bases, leaving 2 bases not matched to a gene. CDR3 nucleotides: TGTGCCAGTAGTATGGGGGGGAGCTCCTACGAGCAGTACTTC. Its translation is CASSMGGSSYEQYF.

The V call is TRBV10-3, the J call TRBJ1-1; D is ambiguous. This CDR3 contains 13 residues. In germline, CDR1 is ENHRY, CDR2 SYGVKD. The V end was cut by 6 bases, the J end by 1 base, with 9 bases between. The CDR3 reads CAIRPIRNTEAFF. DNA for the CDR3: TGTGCCATCAGACCTATTAGGAACACTGAAGCTTTCTTT.

The gene calls are TRBV6-2 or TRBV6-3 and TRBJ2-2; D may be TRBD2 (6 bases). The CDR3 consists of 17 residues. Germline CDR1 MNHEY, CDR2 SVGEGT. V was shortened by 6 bases and J by 1 base, with 18 bases between the two germline ends. The CDR3, as DNA: TGTGCCAGCAGCCCTGAAAGACTAGGAGGGAACACCGGGGAGCTGTTTTTT. It codes for CASSPERLGGNTGELFF.

The rearrangement links TRBV4-2 to TRBJ2-4; perhaps TRBD2 as D (6 bases). CDR1 is LGHNA and CDR2 is YNFKEQ in the germline V gene. V was shortened by 1 base and J by 1 base, with 26 bases between the two germline ends. The CDR3 runs to 21 residues. In nucleotides, the CDR3 is TGTGCCAGCAGCCAAGGACATCGGGAGTCAGTGGTTACATCGGCCAAAAACATTCAGTACTTC. This gives the protein CASSQGHRESVVTSAKNIQYF.

The CDR3 DNA sequence: TGTGCCAGCAGGGGTAGACAGGGGCTGGGAAACATTCAGTACTTC. Protein product: CASRGRQGLGNIQYF. The V call is TRBV27, the J call TRBJ2-4, with 8 bases fitting TRBD1. V shed 6 bases and J 6 bases; nucleotides not matched to a gene: 10. CDR3 length equals 15 residues. Germline V gene sequence: CDR1 MNHEY, CDR2 SMNVEV (reference sequence).

V gene TRBV5-6 combines with J gene TRBJ2-1, with TRBD2 matching 7 bases. Trimming at V came to 4 bases and at J to 7 bases, leaving 8 bases not matched to a gene. Looked up from germline, CDR1 is SGHDT and CDR2 is YYEEEE. This CDR3 has 14 residues. The CDR3 DNA follows: TGTGCCAGCAGCCTCGGTAGCGGGTGGAATGAGCAGTTCTTC. Residues: CASSLGSGWNEQFF.